A single sample is the source of the 24 T cell receptor beta chains below, sequenced in a study of T cell changes during pregnancy in multiple sclerosis (dated by TCRdb to about 2019). Libraries were made using the immunoSEQ multiplex PCR assay. TCRdb limited this immuneACCESS table to in-frame rearrangements with V and J called. A share of clones is missing; checked studies link under half to unresolved V genes, and the rest is unexplained. A total of approximately 30,000 clones appear in this sample, roughly nine tenths of them only once. The leading ten clones occupy 10% to 13% of the sample. Sequences were derived from CD8+ T cells from peripheral blood mononuclear cells, sampled in the second trimester of pregnancy. All receptors derive from a female donor with multiple sclerosis, enrolled in a pregnancy study.

The rearrangement joins TRBV7-2 to TRBJ1-2; 8 nucleotides line up with TRBD1. J gave up 1 base and V 5 bases, and 6 bases lay outside the gene matches. The germline V gene encodes CDR1 SGHTA and CDR2 FQGNSA. This CDR3 is built from 15 residues. The CDR3 protein is CASSLLDRGNYGYTF. Written as DNA, the CDR3 is TGTGCCAGCAGCCTACTTGACAGGGGTAACTATGGCTACACCTTC.

The rearrangement joins TRBV29-1 to TRBJ1-3, with D possibly matching TRBD1 (5 bases). Germline loops: CDR1 SQVTM, CDR2 ANQGSEA. Deletions cut 6 bases from V and 0 bases from J, with 15 bases between. The CDR3 loop spans 15 amino acids. CDR3 in amino acids: CSVKGGDSSGNTIYF. CDR3 bases: TGCAGCGTCAAAGGAGGGGATTCCTCTGGAAACACCATATATTTT. Full variable domain (missing parts from reference TRBV29-1 and TRBJ1-3): SAVISQKPSRDICQRGTSLTIQCQVDSQVTMMFWYRQQPGQSLTLIATANQGSEATYESGFVIDKFPISRPNLTFSTLTVSNMSPEDSSIYLCSVKGGDSSGNTIYFGEGSWLTVV.

The V gene is TRBV27, the J gene TRBJ1-1; 10 bases align to TRBD1. The ends lost 5 bases at V and 12 bases at J; junction bases unmatched: 15. Looked up from germline, CDR1 is MNHEY and CDR2 is SMNVEV (reference sequence). CDR3 length: 15 residues. The CDR3 here is CASSPSSGTGERTFF. As DNA, the CDR3 is TGTGCCAGCAGTCCATCGTCCGGGACAGGGGAGCGAACTTTCTTT.

The gene calls are TRBV5-6 and TRBJ2-1; D gene uncertain. The V end lost 3 bases, the J end lost 4 bases, and 5 bases lay between the germline ends. Germline loops: CDR1 SGHDT, CDR2 YYEEEE. The CDR3 loop spans 12 amino acids. The CDR3 is CASSYSYNEQFF. The DNA for the CDR3 is TGTGCCAGCAGCTACAGTTACAATGAGCAGTTCTTC. Full variable domain (rest looked up from reference TRBV5-6 and TRBJ2-1): DAGVTQSPTHLIKTRGQQVTLRCSPKSGHDTVSWYQQALGQGPQFIFQYYEEEERQRGNFPDRFSGHQFPNYSSELNVNALLLGDSALYLCASSYSYNEQFFGPGTRLTVL.

Here the CDR3 reads CASSYGLAREQYF. In DNA, the CDR3 is TGTGCCAGCAGTTATGGACTAGCACGCGAGCAGTACTTC. The gene calls are TRBV11-2 and TRBJ2-7; 8 nucleotides match TRBD2. V lost 6 bases and J lost 6; bases outside the gene matches: 7. The CDR3 is 13 amino acids. CDR1 SGHAT and CDR2 FQNNGV come from the germline V gene.

V gene TRBV11-1 combines with J gene TRBJ2-3; tentatively, D is TRBD2 (7 bases). The CDR3 consists of 14 residues. V was shortened by 2 bases and J by 5 bases, with 11 bases between the two germline ends. Germline values: CDR1 SGHAT, CDR2 FQDESV (reference sequence). This CDR3 is CASSLPGGRDTQYF. In DNA, the CDR3 is TGTGCCAGCAGCTTACCGGGGGGCAGAGATACGCAGTATTTT.

The chain has TRBV28 and TRBJ1-4; tentative D call: TRBD1 (6 bases). CDR1 and CDR2 from the germline V gene are MDHEN and SYDVKM. The CDR3 sequence is 15 residues long. The V end was cut by 6 bases, the J end by 1 base, with 12 bases between. CDR3 amino acids: CASSPPRGTNEKLFF. The CDR3 DNA sequence: TGTGCCAGCAGCCCCCCCAGGGGAACTAATGAAAAACTGTTTTTT.

This chain links TRBV2 with TRBJ1-2; D remains unclear. With 1 base removed from V and 0 bases from J, the gap between germline ends came to 9 bases. The germline CDR1 and CDR2 sequences are SNHLY and FYNNEI. The CDR3 covers 15 residues. The DNA for the CDR3 is TGTGCCAGCAGTGAAGGGTATGGCTCTAACTATGGCTACACCTTC. It is translated as CASSEGYGSNYGYTF.

The V gene is TRBV5-1, the J gene TRBJ1-2; D is possibly TRBD1 (5 bases). Germline assignment: CDR1 SGHRS and CDR2 YFSETQ. Trimming stripped 1 base from V and 4 bases from J, with 17 bases between. The CDR3 covers 16 residues. The CDR3 loop reads CASSLLRQVGLYGYTF. In DNA form, the CDR3 reads TGCGCCAGCAGCTTGCTGCGGCAGGTGGGACTCTATGGCTACACCTTC. The variable domain in full, completed from reference TRBV5-1 and TRBJ1-2, reads KAGVTQTPRYLIKTRGQQVTLSCSPISGHRSVSWYQQTPGQGLQFLFEYFSETQRNKGNFPGRFSGRQFSNSRSEMNVSTLELGDSALYLCASSLLRQVGLYGYTFGSGTRLTVV.

This clone was seen a single time. The chain has TRBV5-1 and TRBJ2-1; the match to TRBD1 covers 7 bases. The V gene end was trimmed by 4 bases and the J gene end by 5 bases; junction bases not matched to a gene: 12. Germline CDR1 is SGHRS and CDR2 is YFSETQ. The CDR3 is made up of 16 amino acids. The CDR3, as DNA: TGCGCCAGCAGCCCGACTATAGGGGGCAGGCACAATGAGCAGTTCTTC. Translated, it gives CASSPTIGGRHNEQFF.

V and J are TRBV27 and TRBJ1-6; D is ambiguous. V lost 9 bases and J 3 bases, leaving 15 bases between the germline ends. Germline CDR1 is MNHEY and CDR2 is SMNVEV (reference sequence). The CDR3 length is 15 residues. For the CDR3, the DNA is TGTGCCAGTGGCCGTCCTGGCAACTATAATTCACCCCTCCACTTT. Its translation: CASGRPGNYNSPLHF.

The genes are TRBV27 and TRBJ1-1, with 7 bases lining up with TRBD1. V was pared by 3 bases and J by 0 bases, with 10 bases of the junction left unmatched. This CDR3 has 17 amino acids. The germline CDR1 and CDR2 sequences are MNHEY and SMNVEV (reference sequence). The CDR3, as DNA: TGTGCCAGCAGTTTCCGCCACAGGGGACCTATGAACACTGAAGCTTTCTTT. Translation: CASSFRHRGPMNTEAFF.

This chain connects TRBV9 to TRBJ2-3; perhaps TRBD1 as D (5 bases). The CDR3 contains 14 residues. Trimming left V 2 bases short and J 3 bases short, with 10 bases between. Germline V gives CDR1 SGDLS, CDR2 YYNGEE. The CDR3 sequence: CASSVFGATDTQYF. The DNA of the CDR3 is TGTGCCAGCAGCGTTTTTGGGGCGACAGATACGCAGTATTTT.

In this sample, this clone turned up once. The CDR3 sequence is CASSPGGIHYEQYF. The CDR3, as DNA: TGTGCCAGCAGCCCAGGGGGGATCCACTACGAGCAGTACTTC. The chain joins TRBV9 to TRBJ2-7, with D perhaps matching TRBD1 (7 bases). CDR1 and CDR2 from the germline V gene are SGDLS and YYNGEE. The CDR3 length is 14 residues. V was pared by 4 bases and J by 3 bases, with 14 bases between.

The rearrangement joins TRBV6-4 to TRBJ2-7; a weak D match, TRBD2 (7 bases). CDR1 is MRHNA, CDR2 SNTAGT, per germline. This CDR3 is built from 13 residues. Trimming stripped 5 bases from V and 6 bases from J, with 14 bases between. CDR3 nucleotides: TGTGCCAGCAGTAAGGGGGAGGGGGGCGAGCAGTACTTC. This codes for CASSKGEGGEQYF.

This chain connects TRBV4-1 to TRBJ1-3; D remains unclear. The CDR3 consists of 14 residues. The V gene lost 4 bases and the J gene lost 0 bases, with 7 bases spanning the gap. From germline, CDR1 is MGHRA and CDR2 YSYEKL. The CDR3 is CASSPISSGNTIYF. DNA of the CDR3: TGCGCCAGCAGCCCGATTAGCTCTGGAAACACCATATATTTT.

For the CDR3, the DNA is TGTGCCAGCAGGTATCAGGGCAATCAGCCCCAGCATTTT. It specifies CASRYQGNQPQHF. The genes are TRBV28 and TRBJ1-5; D not certain. Trimming stripped 6 bases from V and 2 bases from J, with 8 bases between. The CDR3 loop spans 13 amino acids. The germline gives CDR1 MDHEN, CDR2 SYDVKM.

There are a few counts of this clone. V is TRBV10-1 and J is TRBJ1-5; D perhaps matches TRBD1 (5 bases). Germline loops: CDR1 WNHNN, CDR2 SYGVQD (reference sequence). V was clipped by 11 bases and J by 1 base, with 15 bases between them. This CDR3 contains 14 residues. CDR3 sequence (DNA): TGCGCCGGCGTCCGGGGGAGAAGCAATCAGCCCCAGCATTTT. This sequence encodes CAGVRGRSNQPQHF.

This chain uses TRBV6-6 with TRBJ2-7; TRBD1 aligns across 9 bases. Germline V CDR1 and CDR2: MNHNY, SVGAGI (reference sequence). This CDR3 spans 15 amino acids. V lost 4 bases, J lost 0 bases, and 4 bases stayed unmatched. The CDR3 protein is CASSSPGQGSYEQYF. The DNA for the CDR3 is TGTGCCAGCAGTTCCCCGGGACAGGGCTCCTACGAGCAGTACTTC.

The chain joins TRBV7-3 to TRBJ2-7; weak D call: TRBD1 (6 bases). V was pared by 2 bases and J by 5 bases, with 13 bases between. The CDR3 is 14 residues long. Germline CDR1 SGHTA, CDR2 FQGTGA. In DNA form, the CDR3 reads TGTGCCAGCAGCTTAGGGCAGGGGCCCCACGAGCAGTACTTC. Protein sequence: CASSLGQGPHEQYF.

This clone was counted a single time. The gene calls are TRBV19 and TRBJ1-4, with a tentative D call TRBD1 (5 bases). Trimming pared 6 bases from V and 0 bases from J, leaving 11 bases between. The CDR3 has 15 amino acids. Germline-derived CDR1 and CDR2 are LNHDA and SQIVND (reference sequence). The CDR3 nucleotides are TGTGCCAGTAGGGATCAGGGCGCAACTAATGAAAAACTGTTTTTT. Protein product: CASRDQGATNEKLFF.

This sequence joins TRBV7-2 and TRBJ2-1; D may be TRBD2 (5 bases). CDR3 length equals 15 residues. V was cut by 1 base and J by 1 base, with 8 bases left in between. Germline V gene sequence: CDR1 SGHTA, CDR2 FQGNSA. The CDR3 region has the DNA TGTGCCAGCAGCTTAGTAGGAGGTTCCTACAATGAGCAGTTCTTC. Its protein product is CASSLVGGSYNEQFF.

This rearrangement joins TRBV11-2 to TRBJ1-3; D gene unclear. The germline V gene has CDR1 SGHAT and CDR2 FQNNGV. Trimming stripped 4 bases from V and 8 bases from J, with 9 bases between. The CDR3 is 12 amino acids. CDR3 bases: TGTGCCAGCAGCTCAAGGCGGGACACCATATATTTT. Translating gives CASSSRRDTIYF.

V gene TRBV5-6 combines with J gene TRBJ1-1; perhaps TRBD1 as D (6 bases). V was clipped by 4 bases and J by 4 bases, with 11 bases between them. The V gene's germline CDR1 is SGHDT and CDR2 YYEEEE. This CDR3 spans 13 amino acids. DNA of the CDR3: TGTGCCAGCAGCCAAACAGGGACCACTGAAGCTTTCTTT. As protein: CASSQTGTTEAFF. Full variable domain (remainder filled in from reference TRBV5-6 and TRBJ1-1): DAGVTQSPTHLIKTRGQQVTLRCSPKSGHDTVSWYQQALGQGPQFIFQYYEEEERQRGNFPDRFSGHQFPNYSSELNVNALLLGDSALYLCASSQTGTTEAFFGQGTRLTVV.